The source of this T cell receptor beta chain is a study of T cell changes during pregnancy in multiple sclerosis. CDR3 length equals 14 residues. V was clipped by 2 bases and J by 5 bases, with 12 bases between them. CDR1 and CDR2 from the germline V gene are ENHRY and SYGVKD. Data came from immunoSEQ multiplex PCR; TCRdb stores just in-frame clones and leaves some out. The sample lists more than 25,000 clones, about 88% occurring once. This sequence joins TRBV10-3 and TRBJ2-5; unclear D gene. This specimen consisted of CD8+ T cells from peripheral blood mononuclear cells, obtained in the third trimester of pregnancy. The receptor was derived from a female donor with multiple sclerosis, enrolled in a pregnancy study. DNA for the CDR3: TGTGCCATCAGTGAGACGGAAAGAGCGGAGACCCAGTACTTC. Amino acids: CAISETERAETQYF.